This entry describes one T cell receptor (beta chain). No antigen is known for it. CDR1 is SGHRS and CDR2 is YFSETQ in the germline V gene. There are 15 residues in the CDR3. J gave up 6 bases and V 2 bases, and 8 bases lay outside the gene matches. This record belongs to a study of OX40 agonist ivuxolimab in advanced cancers. The data were produced by immunoSEQ multiplex PCR, yet TCRdb's version contains in-frame clones alone and is incomplete. Of more than 75,000 clones detected, more than 75% appear once; the ten largest clones hold approximately 0.3%. General observations from the study: At 0.1 to 3.0 mg/kg and by week 6, clonal expansion occurred in CD4+ and CD8+ blood T cells. Among some nonresponders, normalized T-cell clonal expansion was also low.

V gene TRBV5-1 combines with J gene TRBJ1-2, with 9 bases matching TRBD1. This TCR was sampled from an adult with an advanced solid tumor such as melanoma, head and neck, liver or kidney cancer. The sample in question was CD4+ or CD8+ T cells sorted from blood, obtained in a trial of the OX40 agonist ivuxolimab. CDR3 sequence: CASSFLGDRDNGYTF. The CDR3 DNA is TGCGCCAGCAGCTTTTTGGGGGACAGGGACAATGGCTACACCTTC.